What follows are 22 T cell receptor beta chains derived from one specimen sequenced in a study of regulatory T cells. General study results and limits: Hydrophobic residues at CDR3 positions 6 and 7 were enriched in conventional CD4+ T cells of CD3G-deficient patients.

Antigen specificity for these receptors is unknown. Amplification used 52 TRBV primers and 13 TRBJ primers. Clones were sequenced by immunoSEQ multiplex PCR, and TCRdb holds only the in-frame ones, with some missing. The sample includes roughly 30,000 clones, under 95% of them seen just once. Sequencing was performed on conventional CD4+ T cells sorted from blood. These receptor sequences come from a person under 35 with CD3G deficiency.

The V and J genes are TRBV6-1 and TRBJ1-4, with 12 bases identical to TRBD1. This CDR3 region has 13 residues. Germline lookup yields CDR1 MNHNS and CDR2 SASEGT. The ends lost 6 bases at V and 7 bases at J; junction bases unmatched: 0. The CDR3 DNA reads TGTGCCAGCAGGGGACAGGGGGCTGAAAAACTGTTTTTT. This encodes CASRGQGAEKLFF.

CDR3 in amino acids: CASSPIYSNQPQHF. Written as DNA, the CDR3 is TGTGCCAGCTCACCGATATATAGCAATCAGCCCCAGCATTTT. The rearrangement links TRBV18 to TRBJ1-5, with D unclear. The CDR3 consists of 14 residues. Germline loops: CDR1 KGHSH, CDR2 LQKENI. V was shortened by 3 bases and J by 0 bases, with 6 bases between the two germline ends.

This rearrangement joins TRBV7-9 to TRBJ2-1, with D perhaps given as TRBD1 or TRBD2 (5 bases each). This CDR3 has 15 amino acids. The V gene's germline CDR1 is SEHNR and CDR2 FQNEAQ (reference sequence). The V and J ends lost 4 bases and 6 bases respectively, with 16 bases between them. CDR3 region: CASSSTSGTANEQFF. The CDR3 region has the DNA TGTGCCAGCAGCTCCACCTCCGGGACCGCCAATGAGCAGTTCTTC.

This rearrangement joins TRBV28 to TRBJ2-7; 10 bases match TRBD1. Germline-derived CDR1 and CDR2 are MDHEN and SYDVKM. The CDR3 loop spans 16 amino acids. V lost 4 bases and J lost 0; bases outside the gene matches: 6. In DNA form, the CDR3 reads TGTGCCAGCAGTTCCCCCGGGACAGGGGACTCCTACGAGCAGTACTTC. Translated, it gives CASSSPGTGDSYEQYF.

The chain combines TRBV6-1 with TRBJ1-6; D uncertain. Germline V gene data show CDR1 as MNHNS and CDR2 as SASEGT. Trimming took off 3 bases at V and 9 bases at J, with 15 bases between the two ends. The CDR3 is 15 residues long. In nucleotides, the CDR3 is TGTGCCAGCAGTGATATAGGGCCCCATAGTTCACCCCTCCACTTT. Its protein is CASSDIGPHSSPLHF.

The J gene is TRBJ2-3, the V gene TRBV5-1; D may be TRBD1 (6 bases). This CDR3 is 12 amino acids long. Trimming cost V 0 bases and J 10 bases, with 9 bases left between them. Germline CDR1 and CDR2: SGHRS and YFSETQ. The CDR3 reads CASSLEGEAQYF. In DNA form, the CDR3 reads TGCGCCAGCAGCTTGGAGGGGGAAGCGCAGTATTTT.

The gene calls are TRBV6-1 and TRBJ2-4, with TRBD2 identical over 8 bases. Trimming at V came to 11 bases and at J to 3 bases, leaving 12 bases not matched to a gene. CDR3 length: 15 residues. Looked up from germline, CDR1 is MNHNS and CDR2 is SASEGT. This CDR3 reads CASGGTRDLKNIQYF. As DNA, the CDR3 is TGTGCCTCCGGCGGGACTAGGGATCTCAAAAACATTCAGTACTTC.

The rearrangement links TRBV7-6 to TRBJ1-1, with D possibly TRBD1 on 5 matching bases. V lost 6 bases to trimming and J lost 2 bases, with 10 bases between them. Germline CDR1 SGHVS, CDR2 FNYEAQ. This CDR3 is 13 amino acids long. Written as DNA, the CDR3 is TGTGCCAGCAGGTCGACAGTTAACACTGAAGCTTTCTTT. The encoded protein is CASRSTVNTEAFF. Full variable domain (remainder filled in from reference TRBV7-6 and TRBJ1-1): GAGVSQSPRYKVTKRGQDVALRCDPISGHVSLYWYRQALGQGPEFLTYFNYEAQQDKSGLPNDRFSAERPEGSISTLTIQRTEQRDSAMYRCASRSTVNTEAFFGQGTRLTVV.

The rearrangement joins TRBV28 to TRBJ2-3; 7 positions match TRBD2. The CDR3 loop spans 16 amino acids. The germline gives CDR1 MDHEN, CDR2 SYDVKM. Germline trimming cut 4 bases from V and 1 base from J; bases unmatched to any gene: 8. In DNA, the CDR3 is TGTGCCAGCAGTTCTGGAGGGAGCGGGGGCACAGATACGCAGTATTTT. This translates into CASSSGGSGGTDTQYF. Full variable domain (outside the CDR3, taken from reference TRBV28 and TRBJ2-3): DVKVTQSSRYLVKRTGEKVFLECVQDMDHENMFWYRQDPGLGLRLIYFSYDVKMKEKGDIPEGYSVSREKKERFSLILESASTNQTSMYLCASSSGGSGGTDTQYFGPGTRLTVL.

J is TRBJ1-1 and V is TRBV6-1; 7 nucleotides match TRBD1. This CDR3 contains 15 residues. V lost 3 bases and J lost 1; bases outside the gene matches: 5. The germline gives CDR1 MNHNS, CDR2 SASEGT. The CDR3 nucleotides are TGTGCCAGCAGTGATCTCGGGGACAGGAACACTGAAGCTTTCTTT. This encodes CASSDLGDRNTEAFF.

The chain recombines TRBV5-1 with TRBJ2-1; TRBD1 agrees at 8 bases. J lost 6 bases, V lost 7 bases, and 3 bases had no gene match. The CDR3 has 12 amino acids. CDR1 and CDR2 from the germline V gene are SGHRS and YFSETQ. The CDR3 reads CASSQGGNEQFF. CDR3 sequence (DNA): TGCGCCAGCTCACAGGGGGGCAATGAGCAGTTCTTC.

The chain is built from TRBV5-1 and TRBJ2-1; 9 positions match TRBD2. The trim removed 0 bases at V and 10 bases at J, leaving 17 bases unmatched. CDR3 length: 18 residues. The germline V gene has CDR1 SGHRS and CDR2 YFSETQ. In DNA form, the CDR3 reads TGCGCCAGCAGCTTGGGCCAGCTGGCTAGCGGGAAGCGAAGGGAGCAGTTCTTC. The encoded protein is CASSLGQLASGKRREQFF.

The V call is TRBV19, the J call TRBJ2-3; the D is unclear. The J call is doubtful: the DNA matches TRBJ1-5 better. CDR1 is LNHDA, CDR2 SQIVND, per germline (reference sequence). The CDR3 has 13 amino acids. CDR3 in amino acids: CASRLAGADTQHF. In DNA, the CDR3 is TGTGCCAGCAGACTAGCGGGAGCAGATACGCAGCATTTT.

The count of this clone is one. CDR3 residues: CASSPVRGHEQYF. The DNA for the CDR3 is TGTGCCAGCTCACCAGTCCGGGGCCACGAGCAGTACTTC. The chain uses TRBV18 and TRBJ2-7; possibly TRBD1 or TRBD2 for D (5 bases each). The CDR3 runs to 13 residues. Germline CDR1 reads KGHSH; CDR2 reads LQKENI. Trimming removed 2 bases at V and 5 bases at J, with 10 bases between.

This clone showed up just once. V usage is TRBV28 and J usage is TRBJ1-1; the match to TRBD1 covers 10 bases. Germline V gives CDR1 MDHEN, CDR2 SYDVKM. V trimming: 5 bases; J trimming: 1 base; junction bases outside the gene matches: 13. The CDR3 spans 18 residues. CDR3 coding DNA: TGTGCCAGCAGTCCTCTTTGGGACAGGGGATGGGAGAACACTGAAGCTTTCTTT. Protein sequence: CASSPLWDRGWENTEAFF.

The chain has TRBV7-9 and TRBJ2-1; D is unresolved. Germline V gives CDR1 SEHNR, CDR2 FQNEAQ (reference sequence). The CDR3 has 12 amino acids. Trimming pared 3 bases from V and 7 bases from J, leaving 7 bases between. This chain's CDR3 is CASSLVSNEQFF. CDR3 nucleotides: TGTGCCAGCAGCTTGGTGTCTAATGAGCAGTTCTTC.

The chain has TRBV6-1 and TRBJ2-1, with a tentative D call TRBD2 (6 bases). Germline V gives CDR1 MNHNS, CDR2 SASEGT. CDR3 length: 14 residues. V lost 6 bases and J lost 7, with 16 bases in between. The CDR3 sequence is CASRGVTGVNEQFF. The CDR3 DNA follows: TGTGCCAGCAGGGGGGTAACGGGAGTAAATGAGCAGTTCTTC.

The chain has TRBV7-8 and TRBJ2-3, with TRBD2 identical over 16 bases. Unmatched junction bases numbered 6, after V lost 5 bases and J lost 7 bases. Germline V CDR1 and CDR2: SGHVS, FQNEAQ. The CDR3 loop spans 16 amino acids. In nucleotides, the CDR3 is TGTGCCAGCAGCCCAGGGACTAGCGGGAGGGAACATACGCAGTATTTT. Its protein is CASSPGTSGREHTQYF.

The chain has TRBV14 and TRBJ1-2; D is possibly TRBD1 (5 bases). Trimming removed 3 bases at V and 4 bases at J, with 21 bases between. CDR3 size: 17 residues. In germline, CDR1 is SGHDN, CDR2 FVKESK. The CDR3 region has the DNA TGTGCCAGCAGCCAGGTCCGACGGGGAACGGGGGTCTATGGCTACACCTTC. It translates to CASSQVRRGTGVYGYTF. Full variable domain (remainder filled in from reference TRBV14 and TRBJ1-2): EAGVTQFPSHSVIEKGQTVTLRCDPISGHDNLYWYRRVMGKEIKFLLHFVKESKQDESGMPNNRFLAERTGGTYSTLKVQPAELEDSGVYFCASSQVRRGTGVYGYTFGSGTRLTVV.

The chain couples TRBV5-1 to TRBJ1-3; no clear D. V was trimmed by 0 bases and J by 3 bases, leaving 4 bases between them. Germline V gene lookup returns CDR1 SGHRS and CDR2 YFSETQ. The CDR3 extends over 13 amino acids. Here the CDR3 DNA reads TGCGCCAGCAGCTTGGGATTTGGAAACACCATATATTTT. Protein product: CASSLGFGNTIYF.

The rearrangement links TRBV10-3 to TRBJ2-7, with a possible D match to TRBD1 (6 bases). This CDR3 region has 12 residues. Germline CDR1 and CDR2: ENHRY and SYGVKD. V dropped 6 bases and J dropped 5 bases, with 11 bases sitting between them. The CDR3 reads CAISEQGNEQYF. The CDR3, as DNA: TGTGCCATCAGCGAACAGGGAAACGAGCAGTACTTC.

The chain uses TRBV5-6 and TRBJ2-7, with D possibly being TRBD1 or TRBD2 (5 bases each). V lost 4 bases to trimming and J lost 3 bases, with 11 bases between them. This CDR3 is 13 amino acids long. Germline V gene lookup returns CDR1 SGHDT and CDR2 YYEEEE. CDR3 amino acids: CASSPRGLYEQYF. CDR3 nucleotide sequence: TGTGCCAGCAGCCCCCGGGGCCTCTACGAGCAGTACTTC.